The 17 T cell receptor beta chains in this list originate from one sample, sequenced in a study of cytomegalovirus exposure and HLA in healthy donors. PCR amplification relied on 60 Vbeta primers (plus 13 Jbeta primers). Repertoires were generated with immunoSEQ multiplex PCR, while TCRdb's copy carries only in-frame clones and drops some. This sample has over 150,000 clones, with less than 85% found just once. The sample consisted of PBMCs. These receptors were obtained from a boy aged 2-9 years in good health and CMV-seronegative.

V and J are TRBV6-1 and TRBJ2-5, with TRBD2 matching over 11 bases. V shed 6 bases, J shed 4 bases, and the junction held 7 bases outside the gene matches. CDR1 and CDR2 from the germline V gene are MNHNS and SASEGT. The CDR3 is 15 residues long. This chain's CDR3 is CASRATSGAGETQYF. CDR3 DNA sequence: TGTGCCAGCAGGGCGACTAGCGGGGCGGGAGAGACCCAGTACTTC.

The chain couples TRBV2 to TRBJ1-1; D remains unclear. V dropped 3 bases and J dropped 0 bases, with 8 bases sitting between them. The CDR3 spans 14 residues. Germline assignment: CDR1 SNHLY and CDR2 FYNNEI. CDR3 in DNA: TGTGCCAGCAGTGAGCGGCTCTTGAACACTGAAGCTTTCTTT. It specifies CASSERLLNTEAFF.

This clone has just one count. The gene calls are TRBV4-1 and TRBJ1-2; D may be TRBD1 (6 bases). This CDR3 is built from 15 residues. V dropped 0 bases and J dropped 8 bases, with 16 bases sitting between them. Germline V gives CDR1 MGHRA, CDR2 YSYEKL. The CDR3 loop reads CASSQDSGGARGYTF. The CDR3 nucleotides are TGCGCCAGCAGCCAAGATTCGGGGGGGGCTAGAGGCTACACCTTC.

The V and J genes are TRBV10-3 and TRBJ2-7; weak D call: TRBD2 (6 bases). Germline assignment: CDR1 ENHRY and CDR2 SYGVKD. Trimming took off 4 bases at V and 7 bases at J, with 14 bases between the two ends. This CDR3 has 13 residues. CDR3 sequence (DNA): TGTGCCATCAGTGGAGGTACCCGGGGGGAGCAGTACGTC. Amino acid sequence: CAISGGTRGEQYV.

The chain links TRBV5-1 to TRBJ2-2; 8 bases match TRBD1. Germline CDR1 and CDR2: SGHRS and YFSETQ. With V trimmed by 4 bases and J by 7 bases, 6 bases remained unmatched. The CDR3 has 14 residues. CDR3 loop: CASSGNRGVGELFF. The CDR3 DNA reads as TGCGCCAGCAGCGGAAACAGGGGGGTCGGGGAGCTGTTTTTT.

The rearrangement links TRBV2 to TRBJ2-7; D ambiguous. CDR3 size: 12 residues. Germline values: CDR1 SNHLY, CDR2 FYNNEI. Trimming shortened V by 2 bases and J by 4 bases, and 6 bases separated the two germline ends. Here the CDR3 reads CASSETLYEQYF. The CDR3 region has the DNA TGTGCCAGCAGTGAAACCCTATACGAGCAGTACTTC.

This chain links TRBV10-3 with TRBJ2-3; possible D gene TRBD1, 5 bases. Germline V gives CDR1 ENHRY, CDR2 SYGVKD. With 4 bases removed from V and 3 bases from J, the gap between germline ends came to 8 bases. There are 13 residues in the CDR3. CDR3 DNA sequence: TGTGCCATCAGTGCAAGACAGACAGATACGCAGTATTTT. Its protein product is CAISARQTDTQYF.

This clone occurred once. The chain joins TRBV7-6 to TRBJ1-6; D might be TRBD1 (5 bases). V was shortened by 0 bases and J by 10 bases, with 13 bases between the two germline ends. The germline V gene encodes CDR1 SGHVS and CDR2 FNYEAQ. There are 15 residues in the CDR3. The CDR3 DNA follows: TGTGCCAGCAGCTTAGCGGGCCGGGGGAGGTCACCCCTCCACTTT. This gives the protein CASSLAGRGRSPLHF.

This clone is a singleton in its sample. J is TRBJ1-2 and V is TRBV28; D unclear. V was shortened by 4 bases and J by 8 bases, with 14 bases between the two germline ends. Germline V gene lookup returns CDR1 MDHEN and CDR2 SYDVKM. The length of the CDR3 is 13 residues. DNA for the CDR3: TGTGCCAGCAGTTCCGGGGTGACGGGCGGCTACACCTTC. It yields the protein CASSSGVTGGYTF.

The chain recombines TRBV19 with TRBJ2-3, with 7 nucleotides matching TRBD2. The CDR3 has 14 amino acids. The junction had 8 bases not matched to a gene; V was cut back by 5 bases and J by 6 bases. Germline CDR1 reads LNHDA; CDR2 reads SQIVND (reference sequence). Here the CDR3 reads CASSYWGGGDTQYF. Written as DNA, the CDR3 is TGTGCCAGTAGTTACTGGGGGGGAGGGGATACGCAGTATTTT.

V and J are TRBV19 and TRBJ2-4; 7 bases map to TRBD1. Germline-derived CDR1 and CDR2 are LNHDA and SQIVND (reference sequence). The trim removed 3 bases at V and 2 bases at J, leaving 7 bases unmatched. The CDR3 covers 16 residues. The CDR3 sequence is CASSMSTGWPKNIQYF. The CDR3 DNA is TGTGCCAGTAGTATGTCGACAGGGTGGCCCAAAAACATTCAGTACTTC.

This chain joins TRBV30 and TRBJ1-1; D call uncertain. CDR1 and CDR2 from the germline V gene are GTSNPN and SVGIG (reference sequence). Trimming pared 2 bases from V and 4 bases from J, leaving 5 bases between. The CDR3 runs 11 residues. The DNA of the CDR3 is TGTGCCTGGAGTTTGAGCACTGAAGCTTTCTTT. Protein sequence: CAWSLSTEAFF.

This chain uses TRBV2 with TRBJ2-5; 8 bases fit TRBD2. TRBJ2-7 explains the end of the DNA better; the J call may be wrong. Germline V gene lookup returns CDR1 SNHLY and CDR2 FYNNEI. The CDR3 covers 15 residues. CDR3 sequence: CASSENRGGPYEQYF. The CDR3 DNA reads as TGTGCCAGCAGTGAAAACCGCGGGGGGCCCTACGAGCAGTACTTC.

This clone was observed a handful of times. The rearrangement joins TRBV7-2 to TRBJ2-1; 12 bases map to TRBD1. After removal of 5 bases from V and 7 bases from J, the junction contained 15 bases not matched to a gene. Germline loops: CDR1 SGHTA, CDR2 FQGNSA. The CDR3 contains 18 residues. The CDR3 sequence is CASSLDPPGTGGKNEQFF. The CDR3 coding sequence is TGTGCCAGCAGCCTCGACCCCCCCGGGACAGGGGGCAAAAATGAGCAGTTCTTC.

The chain is built from TRBV27 and TRBJ1-2, with D possibly being TRBD1 (6 bases). V lost 4 bases and J 8 bases, leaving 11 bases between the germline ends. Germline V gene lookup returns CDR1 MNHEY and CDR2 SMNVEV (reference sequence). The CDR3 length is 12 residues. The DNA of the CDR3 is TGTGCCAGCAGTTCGACAGGTCGCGGCTACACCTTC. It codes for CASSSTGRGYTF.

J is TRBJ1-4 and V is TRBV5-4, with D possibly being TRBD1 (5 bases). The CDR3 contains 14 residues. Germline V gives CDR1 SGHNT, CDR2 YYREEE (reference sequence). V lost 4 bases and J lost 0, with 7 bases in between. CDR3 sequence (DNA): TGTGCCAGCAGCCCGACAGCAACTAATGAAAAACTGTTTTTT. It encodes CASSPTATNEKLFF. The whole variable domain, remainder taken from reference TRBV5-4 and TRBJ1-4, is ETGVTQSPTHLIKTRGQQVTLRCSSQSGHNTVSWYQQALGQGPQFIFQYYREEENGRGNFPPRFSGLQFPNYSSELNVNALELDDSALYLCASSPTATNEKLFFGSGTQLSVL.

V gene TRBV7-2 combines with J gene TRBJ1-3; D unresolved. CDR3 length: 15 amino acids. The germline gives CDR1 SGHTA, CDR2 FQGNSA. V dropped 3 bases and J dropped 0 bases, with 9 bases sitting between them. CDR3 protein: CASSFQSLSGNTIYF. The CDR3 region has the DNA TGTGCCAGCAGCTTTCAGTCGCTCTCTGGAAACACCATATATTTT.